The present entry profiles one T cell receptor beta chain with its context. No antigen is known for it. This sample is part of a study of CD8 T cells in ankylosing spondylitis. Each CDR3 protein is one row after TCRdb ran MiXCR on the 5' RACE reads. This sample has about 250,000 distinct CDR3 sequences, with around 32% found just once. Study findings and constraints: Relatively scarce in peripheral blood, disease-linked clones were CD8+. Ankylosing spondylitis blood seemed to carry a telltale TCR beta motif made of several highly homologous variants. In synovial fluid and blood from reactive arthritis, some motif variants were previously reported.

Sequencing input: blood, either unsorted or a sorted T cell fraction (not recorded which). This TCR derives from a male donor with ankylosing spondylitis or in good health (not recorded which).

This chain's CDR3 is CASTSRGLQNYGYTF. The CDR3 DNA reads as TGTGCCAGCACCTCGAGGGGGCTACAAAACTATGGCTACACCTTC. The chain recombines TRBV12-3 or TRBV12-4 with TRBJ1-2; 7 bases map to TRBD1. The CDR3 is 15 amino acids. V dropped 7 bases and J dropped 2; count of bases not matched to a gene: 10.